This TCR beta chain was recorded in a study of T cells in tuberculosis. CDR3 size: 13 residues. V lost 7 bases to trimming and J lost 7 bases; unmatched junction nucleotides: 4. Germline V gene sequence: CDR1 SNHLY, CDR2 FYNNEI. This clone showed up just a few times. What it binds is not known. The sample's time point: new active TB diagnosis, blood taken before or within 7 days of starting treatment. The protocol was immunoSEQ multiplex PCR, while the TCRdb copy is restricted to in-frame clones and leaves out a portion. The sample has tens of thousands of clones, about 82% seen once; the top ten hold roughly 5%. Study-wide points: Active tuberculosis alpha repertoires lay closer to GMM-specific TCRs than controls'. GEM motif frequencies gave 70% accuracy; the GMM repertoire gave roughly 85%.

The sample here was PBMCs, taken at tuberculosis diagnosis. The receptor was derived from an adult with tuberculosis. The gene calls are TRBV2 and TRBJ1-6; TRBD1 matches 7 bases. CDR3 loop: CASIRDSNSPLHF. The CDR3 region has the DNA TGTGCCAGCATAAGGGACAGCAATTCACCCCTCCACTTT.